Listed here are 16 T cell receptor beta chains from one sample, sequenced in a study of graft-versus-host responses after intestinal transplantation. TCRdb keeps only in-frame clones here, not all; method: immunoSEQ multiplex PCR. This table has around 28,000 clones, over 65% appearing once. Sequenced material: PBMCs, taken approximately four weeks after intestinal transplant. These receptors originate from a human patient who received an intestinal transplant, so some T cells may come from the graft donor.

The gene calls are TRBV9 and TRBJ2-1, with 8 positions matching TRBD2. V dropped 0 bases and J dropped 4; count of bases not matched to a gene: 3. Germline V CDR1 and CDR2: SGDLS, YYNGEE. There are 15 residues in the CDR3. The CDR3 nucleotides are TGTGCCAGCAGCGTAGATGCTAGCGGGTACAATGAGCAGTTCTTC. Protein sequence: CASSVDASGYNEQFF.

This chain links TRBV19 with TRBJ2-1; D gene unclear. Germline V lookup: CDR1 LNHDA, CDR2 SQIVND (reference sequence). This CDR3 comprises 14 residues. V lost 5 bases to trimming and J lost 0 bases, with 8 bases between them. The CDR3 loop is CASSAASSYNEQFF. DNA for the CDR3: TGTGCCAGTAGTGCAGCGAGCTCCTACAATGAGCAGTTCTTC.

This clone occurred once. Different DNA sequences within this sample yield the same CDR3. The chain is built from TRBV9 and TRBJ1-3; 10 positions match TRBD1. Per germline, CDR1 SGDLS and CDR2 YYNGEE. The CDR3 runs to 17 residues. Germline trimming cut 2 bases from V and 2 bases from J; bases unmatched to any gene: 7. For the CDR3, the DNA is TGTGCCAGCAGCGTGGTTATAGGACAGGGGGCTGGAAACACCATATATTTT. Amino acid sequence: CASSVVIGQGAGNTIYF.

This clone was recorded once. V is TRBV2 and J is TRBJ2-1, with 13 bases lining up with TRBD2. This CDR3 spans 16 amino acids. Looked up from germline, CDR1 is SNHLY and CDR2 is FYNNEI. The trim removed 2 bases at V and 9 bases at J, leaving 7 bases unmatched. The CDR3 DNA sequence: TGTGCCAGCAGTGAATTCGGACTAGCGGGAGATAGTGAGCAGTTCTTC. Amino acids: CASSEFGLAGDSEQFF.

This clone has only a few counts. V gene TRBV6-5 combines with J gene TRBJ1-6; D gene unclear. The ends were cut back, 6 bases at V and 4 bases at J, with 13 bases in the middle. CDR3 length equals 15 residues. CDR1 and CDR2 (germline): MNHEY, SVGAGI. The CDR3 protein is CASRVTVTYNSPLHF. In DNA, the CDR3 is TGTGCCAGCAGGGTTACAGTGACTTATAATTCACCCCTCCACTTT.

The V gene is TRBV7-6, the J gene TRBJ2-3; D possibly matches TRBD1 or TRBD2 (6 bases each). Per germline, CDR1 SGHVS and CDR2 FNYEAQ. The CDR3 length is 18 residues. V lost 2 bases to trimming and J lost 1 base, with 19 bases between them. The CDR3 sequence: CASSLHRQGRSGTDTQYF. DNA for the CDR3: TGTGCCAGCAGCTTACACCGGCAGGGGAGGAGTGGCACAGATACGCAGTATTTT.

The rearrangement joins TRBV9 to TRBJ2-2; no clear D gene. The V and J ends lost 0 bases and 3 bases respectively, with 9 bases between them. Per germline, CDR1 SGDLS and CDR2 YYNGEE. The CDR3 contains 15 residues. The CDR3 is CASSVGSGYTGELFF. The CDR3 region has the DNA TGTGCCAGCAGCGTAGGATCAGGATACACCGGGGAGCTGTTTTTT.

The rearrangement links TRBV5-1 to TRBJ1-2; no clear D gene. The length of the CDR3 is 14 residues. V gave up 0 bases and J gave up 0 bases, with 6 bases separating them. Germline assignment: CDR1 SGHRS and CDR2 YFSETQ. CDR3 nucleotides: TGCGCCAGCAGCTTGGCCCCAGCTAACTATGGCTACACCTTC. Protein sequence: CASSLAPANYGYTF. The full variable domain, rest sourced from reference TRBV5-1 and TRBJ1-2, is KAGVTQTPRYLIKTRGQQVTLSCSPISGHRSVSWYQQTPGQGLQFLFEYFSETQRNKGNFPGRFSGRQFSNSRSEMNVSTLELGDSALYLCASSLAPANYGYTFGSGTRLTVV.

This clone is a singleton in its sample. This CDR3 is CSVASDRGLYEQYF. The CDR3 DNA sequence: TGCAGCGTTGCTTCGGACAGGGGGCTCTACGAGCAGTACTTC. V is TRBV29-1 and J is TRBJ2-7; TRBD1 aligns across 11 bases. The germline CDR1 and CDR2 sequences are SQVTM and ANQGSEA. This CDR3 has 14 amino acids. Trimming removed 4 bases from V and 3 bases from J; junction bases left unmatched: 5.

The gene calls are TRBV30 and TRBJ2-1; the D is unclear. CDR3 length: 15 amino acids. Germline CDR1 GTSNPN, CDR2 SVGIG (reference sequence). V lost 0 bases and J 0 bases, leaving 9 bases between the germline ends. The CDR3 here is CAWSVGSASYNEQFF. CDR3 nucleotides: TGTGCCTGGAGTGTAGGGTCAGCCTCCTACAATGAGCAGTTCTTC.

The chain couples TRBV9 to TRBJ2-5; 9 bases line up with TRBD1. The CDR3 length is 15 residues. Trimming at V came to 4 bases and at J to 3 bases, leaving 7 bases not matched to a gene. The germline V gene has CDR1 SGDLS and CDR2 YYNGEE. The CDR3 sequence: CASSLSGTGKETQYF. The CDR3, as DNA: TGTGCCAGCAGCCTATCCGGGACAGGGAAAGAGACCCAGTACTTC.

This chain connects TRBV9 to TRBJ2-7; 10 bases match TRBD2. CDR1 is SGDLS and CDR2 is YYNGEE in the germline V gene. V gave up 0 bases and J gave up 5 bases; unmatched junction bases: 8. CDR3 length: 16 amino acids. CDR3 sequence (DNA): TGTGCCAGCAGCGTAGATCAGCGGGGGGGCCCAAACGAGCAGTACTTC. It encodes CASSVDQRGGPNEQYF.

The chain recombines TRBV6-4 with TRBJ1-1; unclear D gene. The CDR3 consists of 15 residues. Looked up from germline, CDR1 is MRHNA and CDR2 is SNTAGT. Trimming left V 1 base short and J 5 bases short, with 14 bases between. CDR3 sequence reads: CASSDYAGDRTEAFF. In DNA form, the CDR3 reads TGTGCCAGCAGTGACTATGCAGGAGATCGGACTGAAGCTTTCTTT.

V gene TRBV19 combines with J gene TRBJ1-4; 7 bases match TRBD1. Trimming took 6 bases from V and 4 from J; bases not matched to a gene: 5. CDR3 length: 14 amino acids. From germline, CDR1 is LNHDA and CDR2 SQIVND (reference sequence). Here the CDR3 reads CASRGGTVNEKLFF. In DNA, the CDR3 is TGTGCCAGTAGGGGGGGGACAGTTAATGAAAAACTGTTTTTT.

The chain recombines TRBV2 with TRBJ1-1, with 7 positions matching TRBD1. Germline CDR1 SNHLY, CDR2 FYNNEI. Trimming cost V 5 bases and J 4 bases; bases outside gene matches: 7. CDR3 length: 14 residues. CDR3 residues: CASSILQGSTEAFF. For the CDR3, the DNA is TGTGCCAGCAGTATCCTACAGGGGAGCACTGAAGCTTTCTTT. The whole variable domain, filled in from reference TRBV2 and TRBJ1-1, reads EPEVTQTPSHQVTQMGQEVILRCVPISNHLYFYWYRQILGQKVEFLVSFYNNEISEKSEIFDDQFSVERPDGSNFTLKIRSTKLEDSAMYFCASSILQGSTEAFFGQGTRLTVV.

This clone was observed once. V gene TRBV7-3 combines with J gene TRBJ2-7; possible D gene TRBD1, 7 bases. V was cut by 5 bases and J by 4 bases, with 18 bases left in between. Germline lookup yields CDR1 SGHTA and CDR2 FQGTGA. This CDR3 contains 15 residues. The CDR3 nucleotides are TGTGCCAGCAGCCCGACAGGGTCGGCGGGGTACGAGCAGTACTTC. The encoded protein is CASSPTGSAGYEQYF.